The next 5 T cell receptor beta chains were all read from a single sample in a study of blood T cell repertoires in COVID-19. The assay was immunoSEQ multiplex PCR, and TCRdb's table has in-frame clones only and misses some. Of around 230,000 clones in the sample, 82% were seen once. The sequenced material came from PBMCs or T cells enriched from blood (not recorded which). The source is a man between 40 and 49 years old who had recovered from COVID-19.

The chain links TRBV19 to TRBJ1-6; the match to TRBD1 covers 7 bases. The V segment lost 5 bases and the J segment 0 bases; nucleotides outside the gene matches: 4. Germline V lookup: CDR1 LNHDA, CDR2 SQIVND (reference sequence). There are 16 residues in the CDR3. In nucleotides, the CDR3 is TGTGCCAGTAGTTCGACAGGGAGCTCCTATAATTCACCCCTCCACTTT. Protein: CASSSTGSSYNSPLHF.

This clone showed up many times. The chain combines TRBV5-5 with TRBJ2-1; 9 bases are shared with TRBD2. The V segment lost 4 bases and the J segment 5 bases; nucleotides outside the gene matches: 4. CDR3 length: 14 amino acids. Germline V gives CDR1 SGHKS, CDR2 YYEKEE (reference sequence). The CDR3 DNA sequence: TGTGCCAGCAGCCCCGTAGCGGGGGACAATGAGCAGTTCTTC. Translated: CASSPVAGDNEQFF.

The chain combines TRBV19 with TRBJ1-2; 8 nucleotides agree with TRBD1. V gave up 4 bases and J gave up 8 bases; unmatched junction bases: 6. The CDR3 is 13 residues long. The germline V gene encodes CDR1 LNHDA and CDR2 SQIVND (reference sequence). CDR3 nucleotide sequence: TGTGCCAGTAGTACCAGGACAGGGCTGGGCTACACCTTC. Amino acid sequence: CASSTRTGLGYTF.

The J gene is TRBJ2-5, the V gene TRBV7-2; a possible D gene is TRBD2 (5 bases). V shed 0 bases and J shed 5 bases, with 7 bases lying between them. The CDR3 runs 13 residues. Germline CDR1 and CDR2: SGHTA and FQGNSA. The CDR3 loop is CASSLAWEETQYF. The CDR3 region has the DNA TGTGCCAGCAGCTTAGCGTGGGAGGAGACCCAGTACTTC.

This chain links TRBV11-2 with TRBJ2-1; 8 nucleotides line up with TRBD2. CDR3 size: 17 residues. The V gene end was trimmed by 0 bases and the J gene end by 4 bases; junction bases not matched to a gene: 8. The germline V gene encodes CDR1 SGHAT and CDR2 FQNNGV. The CDR3 coding sequence is TGTGCCAGCAGCTTAGAGGGCGGGGGGTTAAAATACAATGAGCAGTTCTTC. It translates to CASSLEGGGLKYNEQFF.